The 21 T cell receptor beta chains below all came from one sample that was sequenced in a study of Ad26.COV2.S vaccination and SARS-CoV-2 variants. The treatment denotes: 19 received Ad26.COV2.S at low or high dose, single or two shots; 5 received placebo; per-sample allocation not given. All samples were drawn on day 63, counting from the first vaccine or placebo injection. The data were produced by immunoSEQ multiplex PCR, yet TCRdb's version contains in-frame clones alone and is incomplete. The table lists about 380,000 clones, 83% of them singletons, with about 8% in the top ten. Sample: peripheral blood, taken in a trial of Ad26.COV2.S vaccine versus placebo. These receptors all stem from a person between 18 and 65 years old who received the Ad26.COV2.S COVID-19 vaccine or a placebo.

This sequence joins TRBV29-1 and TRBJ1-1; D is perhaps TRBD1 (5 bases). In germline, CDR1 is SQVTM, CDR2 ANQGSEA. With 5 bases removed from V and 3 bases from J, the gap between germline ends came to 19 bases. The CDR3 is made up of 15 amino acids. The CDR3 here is CSVQGGRSGDTEAFF. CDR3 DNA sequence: TGCAGCGTTCAGGGTGGACGGTCGGGGGACACTGAAGCTTTCTTT.

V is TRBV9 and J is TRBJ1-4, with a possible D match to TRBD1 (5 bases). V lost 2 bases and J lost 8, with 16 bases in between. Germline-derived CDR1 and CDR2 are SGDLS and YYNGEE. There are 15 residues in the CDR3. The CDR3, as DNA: TGTGCCAGCAGCGTTGGGGACGGGGGAGCCGAAAAACTGTTTTTT. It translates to CASSVGDGGAEKLFF. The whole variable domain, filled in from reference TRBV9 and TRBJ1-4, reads DSGVTQTPKHLITATGQRVTLRCSPRSGDLSVYWYQQSLDQGLQFLIQYYNGEERAKGNILERFSAQQFPDLHSELNLSSLELGDSALYFCASSVGDGGAEKLFFGSGTQLSVL.

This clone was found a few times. The CDR3 DNA sequence: TGTGCCAGCAGCCAAGGGCAGGGTCGGAAACTGTTTTTT. It codes for CASSQGQGRKLFF. The chain couples TRBV3-1 (or the pseudogene TRBV3-2) to TRBJ1-4, with D possibly TRBD1 on 5 matching bases. Per the germline V gene, CDR1 is LGHDT and CDR2 is YNNKEL (reference sequence). With 1 base removed from V and 11 bases from J, the gap between germline ends came to 11 bases. The CDR3 has 13 amino acids.

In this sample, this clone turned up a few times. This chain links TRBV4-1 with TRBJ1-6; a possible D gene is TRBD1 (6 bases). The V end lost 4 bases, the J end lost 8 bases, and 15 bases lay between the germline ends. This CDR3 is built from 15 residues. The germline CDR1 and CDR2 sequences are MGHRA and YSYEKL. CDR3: CASSRGGTLDSPLHF. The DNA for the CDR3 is TGCGCCAGCAGCCGCGGCGGGACATTAGATTCACCCCTCCACTTT.

CDR3 amino acids: CASSEPSGRGSYEQYF. The CDR3 coding sequence is TGTGCCAGCAGTGAGCCCAGCGGGAGGGGAAGCTACGAGCAGTACTTC. The J gene is TRBJ2-7, the V gene TRBV6-1; 10 bases match TRBD2. Germline values: CDR1 MNHNS, CDR2 SASEGT. V shed 3 bases and J 3 bases; nucleotides not matched to a gene: 8. The CDR3 is 16 residues long.

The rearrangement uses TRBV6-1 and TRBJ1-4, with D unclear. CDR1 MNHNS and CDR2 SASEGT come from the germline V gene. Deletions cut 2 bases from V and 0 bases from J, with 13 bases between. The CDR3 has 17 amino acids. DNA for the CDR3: TGTGCCAGCAGTGAAAATGGCCAACCGGCAACTAATGAAAAACTGTTTTTT. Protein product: CASSENGQPATNEKLFF.

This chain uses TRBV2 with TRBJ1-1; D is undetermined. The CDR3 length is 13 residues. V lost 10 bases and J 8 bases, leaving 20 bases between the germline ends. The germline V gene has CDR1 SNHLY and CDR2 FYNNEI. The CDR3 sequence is CATKSAPLGEAFF. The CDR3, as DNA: TGTGCCACCAAATCGGCCCCTTTGGGAGAAGCTTTCTTT.

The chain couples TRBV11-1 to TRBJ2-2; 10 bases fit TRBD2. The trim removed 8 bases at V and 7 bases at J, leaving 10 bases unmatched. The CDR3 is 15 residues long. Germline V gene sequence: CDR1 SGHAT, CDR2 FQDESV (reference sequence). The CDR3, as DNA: TGTGCCAGCCAAGCCCCTAGCGGGAGTGGCGGGGAGCTGTTTTTT. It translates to CASQAPSGSGGELFF.

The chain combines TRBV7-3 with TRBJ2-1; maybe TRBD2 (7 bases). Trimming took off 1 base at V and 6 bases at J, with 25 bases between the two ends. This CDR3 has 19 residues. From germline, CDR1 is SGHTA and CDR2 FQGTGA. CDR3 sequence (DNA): TGTGCCAGCAGCTTAAAGGTCTATATGGGGGGGCCGGCCCCCAATGAGCAGTTCTTC. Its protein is CASSLKVYMGGPAPNEQFF.

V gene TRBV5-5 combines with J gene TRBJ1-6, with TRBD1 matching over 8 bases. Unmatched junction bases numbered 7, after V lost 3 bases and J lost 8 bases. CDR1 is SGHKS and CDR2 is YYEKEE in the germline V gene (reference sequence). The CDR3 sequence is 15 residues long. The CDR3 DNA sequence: TGTGCCAGCAGCTCCCGGGACAGGCGATATTCACCCCTCCACTTT. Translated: CASSSRDRRYSPLHF.

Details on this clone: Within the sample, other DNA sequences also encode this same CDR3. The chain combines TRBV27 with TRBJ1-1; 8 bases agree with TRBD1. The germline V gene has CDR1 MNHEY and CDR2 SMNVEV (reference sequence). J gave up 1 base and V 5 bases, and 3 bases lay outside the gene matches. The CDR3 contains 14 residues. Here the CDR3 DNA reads TGTGCCAGCAGTCCTGGACAGGGGAACACTGAAGCTTTCTTT. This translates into CASSPGQGNTEAFF.

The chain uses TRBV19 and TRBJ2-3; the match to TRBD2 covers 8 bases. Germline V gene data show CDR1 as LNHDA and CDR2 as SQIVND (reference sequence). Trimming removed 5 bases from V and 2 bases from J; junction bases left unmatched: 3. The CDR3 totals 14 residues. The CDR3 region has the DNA TGTGCCAGTAGTCGGGGGGGTGCCACAGATACGCAGTATTTT. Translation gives CASSRGGATDTQYF.

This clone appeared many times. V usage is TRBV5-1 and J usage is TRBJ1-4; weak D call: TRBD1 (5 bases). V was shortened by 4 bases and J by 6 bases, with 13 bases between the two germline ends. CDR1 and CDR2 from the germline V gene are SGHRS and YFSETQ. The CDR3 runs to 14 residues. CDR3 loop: CASSDPSRDEKLFF. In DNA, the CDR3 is TGCGCCAGCAGCGATCCGTCCAGGGATGAAAAACTGTTTTTT.

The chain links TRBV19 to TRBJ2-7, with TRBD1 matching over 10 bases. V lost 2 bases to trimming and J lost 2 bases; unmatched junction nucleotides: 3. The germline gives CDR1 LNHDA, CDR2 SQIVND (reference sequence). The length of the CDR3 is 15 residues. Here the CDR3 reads CASSIRTGGAYEQYF. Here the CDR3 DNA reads TGTGCCAGTAGTATACGGACAGGGGGTGCCTACGAGCAGTACTTC.

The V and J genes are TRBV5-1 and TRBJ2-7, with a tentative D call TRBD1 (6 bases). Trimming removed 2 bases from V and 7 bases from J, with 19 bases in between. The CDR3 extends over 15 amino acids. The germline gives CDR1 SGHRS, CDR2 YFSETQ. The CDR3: CASSFPGAATTEQYF. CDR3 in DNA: TGCGCCAGCAGCTTCCCAGGGGCCGCGACTACGGAGCAGTACTTC. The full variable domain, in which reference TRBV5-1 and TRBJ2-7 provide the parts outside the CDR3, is KAGVTQTPRYLIKTRGQQVTLSCSPISGHRSVSWYQQTPGQGLQFLFEYFSETQRNKGNFPGRFSGRQFSNSRSEMNVSTLELGDSALYLCASSFPGAATTEQYFGPGTRLTVT.

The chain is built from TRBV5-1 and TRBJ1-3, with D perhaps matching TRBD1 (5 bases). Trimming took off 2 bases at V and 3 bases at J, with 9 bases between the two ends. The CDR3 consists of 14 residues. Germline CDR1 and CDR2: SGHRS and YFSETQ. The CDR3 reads CASSFGTLGNTIYF. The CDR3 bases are TGCGCCAGCAGCTTCGGGACCCTTGGAAACACCATATATTTT. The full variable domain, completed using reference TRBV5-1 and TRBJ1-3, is KAGVTQTPRYLIKTRGQQVTLSCSPISGHRSVSWYQQTPGQGLQFLFEYFSETQRNKGNFPGRFSGRQFSNSRSEMNVSTLELGDSALYLCASSFGTLGNTIYFGEGSWLTVV.

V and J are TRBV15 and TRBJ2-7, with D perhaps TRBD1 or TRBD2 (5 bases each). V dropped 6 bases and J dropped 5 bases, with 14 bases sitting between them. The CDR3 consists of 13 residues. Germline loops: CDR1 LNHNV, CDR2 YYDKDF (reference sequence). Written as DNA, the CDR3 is TGTGCCACCAGGTGGACTGAGGGGAACGAGCAGTACTTC. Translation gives CATRWTEGNEQYF.

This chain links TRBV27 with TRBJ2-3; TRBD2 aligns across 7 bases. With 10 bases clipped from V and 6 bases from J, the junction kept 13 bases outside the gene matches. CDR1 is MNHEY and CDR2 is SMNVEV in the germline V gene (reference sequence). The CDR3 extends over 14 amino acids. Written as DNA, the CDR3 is TGTGCCACCGGTGGCGGGAGTTTTGCGGATACGCAGTATTTT. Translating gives CATGGGSFADTQYF.

The chain's CDR3 is CASSQDFGSGSSYNEQFF. The CDR3 DNA follows: TGTGCCAGCAGCCAAGATTTCGGTAGCGGGAGTTCCTACAATGAGCAGTTCTTC. The gene calls are TRBV4-2 and TRBJ2-1; 9 nucleotides agree with TRBD2. This CDR3 spans 18 amino acids. Germline V gene data show CDR1 as LGHNA and CDR2 as YNFKEQ. J was trimmed by 1 base and V by 0 bases; bases with no gene match: 7.

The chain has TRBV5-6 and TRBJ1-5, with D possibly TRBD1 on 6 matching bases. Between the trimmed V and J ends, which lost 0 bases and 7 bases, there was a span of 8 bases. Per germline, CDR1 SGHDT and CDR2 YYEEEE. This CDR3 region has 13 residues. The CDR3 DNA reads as TGTGCCAGCAGCTTGGTAGGGGGACAGCCCCAGCATTTT. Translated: CASSLVGGQPQHF.

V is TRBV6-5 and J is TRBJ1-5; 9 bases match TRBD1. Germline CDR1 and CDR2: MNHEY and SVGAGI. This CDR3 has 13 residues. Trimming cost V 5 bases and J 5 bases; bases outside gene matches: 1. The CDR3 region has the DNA TGTGCCAGCAGTAGGACAGGGGATCAGCCCCAGCATTTT. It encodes CASSRTGDQPQHF.